This T cell receptor beta chain was captured in a study of T cells in localized non-small cell lung cancer. In the case of this clone: The antigen remains unidentified.

The CDR3 runs to 11 residues. Between the trimmed V and J ends, which lost 6 bases and 5 bases, there was a span of 5 bases. Germline V gene lookup returns CDR1 GTSNPN and CDR2 SVGIG (reference sequence). Study results and limitations: Median detection of top 100 tumor clones in adjacent lung was 57 clones. T cell clonality was highest in uninvolved adjacent lung, above tumor.

Only in-frame clones appear in the TCRdb table, and some are missing; sequencing was by immunoSEQ multiplex PCR. This table holds 1,500 to 2,000 clones, approximately 28% found once. The sequenced sample was normal lung tissue next to the tumor, obtained before any cancer treatment. The sequence was obtained from a woman aged 35 to 75 with stage III lung adenocarcinoma. The chain links TRBV30 to TRBJ2-6; D remains ambiguous. Here the CDR3 reads CACFRANVLTF. The CDR3 DNA reads as TGTGCCTGCTTCCGGGCCAACGTCCTGACTTTC.